Below are 29 T cell receptor beta chains sequenced from a single sample in a study of T cell changes during pregnancy in multiple sclerosis. Profiled with immunoSEQ multiplex PCR; TCRdb holds only in-frame clones, not every one. The sample holds approximately 9,000 clones, 75% to 85% seen once. The source material was CD8+ T cells from peripheral blood mononuclear cells, sampled in the third trimester of pregnancy. These receptors came from a female donor in good health, enrolled as a control in a pregnancy study.

This chain links TRBV7-9 with TRBJ2-3, with D possibly being TRBD2 (5 bases). This CDR3 has 12 residues. Deletions cut 1 base from V and 6 bases from J, with 5 bases between. The germline V gene has CDR1 SEHNR and CDR2 FQNEAQ (reference sequence). In DNA, the CDR3 is TGTGCCAGCAGCTTAGGGAGGGATACGCAGTATTTT. Protein: CASSLGRDTQYF.

This clone was counted between two and nine times. The V gene is TRBV6-4, the J gene TRBJ2-5; a weak D match, TRBD2 (5 bases). The CDR3 is 15 residues long. Germline lookup yields CDR1 MRHNA and CDR2 SNTAGT. V was shortened by 5 bases and J by 5 bases, with 18 bases between the two germline ends. The CDR3 DNA reads TGTGCCAGCAGTCCTACAACAGAAGGCGGGGAGACCCAGTACTTC. It is translated as CASSPTTEGGETQYF.

The rearrangement uses TRBV13 and TRBJ1-5; 8 nucleotides agree with TRBD1. The CDR3 covers 19 residues. The V gene's germline CDR1 is PRHDT and CDR2 FYEKMQ (reference sequence). V lost 6 bases, J lost 1 base, and 17 bases stayed unmatched. DNA for the CDR3: TGTGCCAGCAGTTCATCTTGGCAGGGGGCAAACCCCAGCAATCAGCCCCAGCATTTT. This encodes CASSSSWQGANPSNQPQHF.

The chain combines TRBV10-3 with TRBJ2-7, with 7 bases lining up with TRBD2. CDR1 is ENHRY and CDR2 is SYGVKD in the germline V gene. The CDR3 loop spans 13 amino acids. V gave up 6 bases and J gave up 6 bases; unmatched junction bases: 8. CDR3 protein: CAIRGGERGEQYF. In DNA, the CDR3 is TGTGCCATCAGGGGGGGGGAGCGGGGCGAGCAGTACTTC.

The rearrangement joins TRBV9 to TRBJ2-2; the D gene is possibly TRBD2 (5 bases). The CDR3 runs 14 residues. Trimming left V 0 bases short and J 7 bases short, with 10 bases between. Germline assignment: CDR1 SGDLS and CDR2 YYNGEE. The CDR3 here is CASSVGEGSGELFF. For the CDR3, the DNA is TGTGCCAGCAGCGTAGGTGAGGGCAGCGGGGAGCTGTTTTTT.

V and J are TRBV7-8 and TRBJ1-1; D ambiguous. Per germline, CDR1 SGHVS and CDR2 FQNEAQ. Trimming cost V 5 bases and J 3 bases, with 7 bases left between them. CDR3 length: 12 amino acids. This CDR3 reads CASSPPDTEAFF. The CDR3 nucleotides read TGTGCCAGCAGCCCCCCAGACACTGAAGCTTTCTTT.

The V gene is TRBV4-1, the J gene TRBJ2-1; 8 bases are a match to TRBD1. The CDR3 covers 14 residues. V gave up 7 bases and J gave up 4 bases; unmatched junction bases: 6. Germline CDR1 and CDR2: MGHRA and YSYEKL. CDR3 amino acids: CASMGTGGYNEQFF. DNA of the CDR3: TGCGCCAGCATGGGAACAGGGGGTTACAATGAGCAGTTCTTC.

The chain is built from TRBV28 and TRBJ2-7, with TRBD2 identical over 12 bases. The CDR3 totals 18 residues. CDR1 and CDR2 from the germline V gene are MDHEN and SYDVKM. V gave up 6 bases and J gave up 2 bases; unmatched junction bases: 14. CDR3 sequence: CASSHRGLAGKKPYEQYF. The DNA of the CDR3 is TGTGCCAGCAGCCACCGTGGACTAGCGGGAAAAAAACCCTACGAGCAGTACTTC.

The CDR3 DNA is TGTGCCTGGAGTGTACAACCCGGCTACACCTTC. Amino acids: CAWSVQPGYTF. V usage is TRBV30 and J usage is TRBJ1-2; the D is unclear. Germline loops: CDR1 GTSNPN, CDR2 SVGIG (reference sequence). This CDR3 comprises 11 residues. Trimming stripped 0 bases from V and 8 bases from J, with 7 bases between.

The chain couples TRBV30 to TRBJ1-5; D may be TRBD1 (5 bases). This CDR3 comprises 13 residues. The V end lost 0 bases, the J end lost 6 bases, and 9 bases lay between the germline ends. From germline, CDR1 is GTSNPN and CDR2 SVGIG (reference sequence). The CDR3: CAWSVQGGQPQHF. The CDR3 DNA follows: TGTGCCTGGAGTGTTCAGGGAGGTCAGCCCCAGCATTTT.

The rearrangement links TRBV30 to TRBJ1-2; D is ambiguous. The CDR3 runs to 13 residues. V was pared by 1 base and J by 4 bases, with 10 bases between. Germline CDR1 and CDR2: GTSNPN and SVGIG (reference sequence). CDR3 in amino acids: CAWSEVTFYGYTF. The CDR3 DNA sequence: TGTGCCTGGAGTGAAGTGACATTCTATGGCTACACCTTC.

This chain uses TRBV6-4 with TRBJ2-2; 11 nucleotides align to TRBD2. The CDR3 is 15 amino acids. The ends lost 5 bases at V and 4 bases at J; junction bases unmatched: 3. Per the germline V gene, CDR1 is MRHNA and CDR2 is SNTAGT. CDR3 in amino acids: CASSPGTSGTGELFF. CDR3 bases: TGTGCCAGCAGTCCCGGGACTAGCGGCACCGGGGAGCTGTTTTTT.

V and J are TRBV15 and TRBJ1-4, with D perhaps TRBD1 (5 bases). The CDR3 spans 16 residues. V shed 1 base and J shed 5 bases, with 14 bases lying between them. Germline CDR1 LNHNV, CDR2 YYDKDF (reference sequence). CDR3 region: CATSRVGGTGNEKLFF. CDR3 bases: TGTGCCACCAGCAGAGTTGGCGGGACGGGGAATGAAAAACTGTTTTTT.

Note on this clone: One junction end disagrees with the germline gene, perhaps due to a read error. The chain has TRBV29-1 and TRBJ2-4; D is perhaps TRBD2 (5 bases). This CDR3 has 10 amino acids. Germline V gene data show CDR1 as SQVTM and CDR2 as ANQGSEA. The DNA for the CDR3 is TGCAGCGTCTTGACCGGGGATCTTTTCTTC. Residues: CSVLTGDLFF.

The V call is TRBV28, the J call TRBJ2-5; 13 bases fit TRBD2. Looked up from germline, CDR1 is MDHEN and CDR2 is SYDVKM. There are 16 residues in the CDR3. J gave up 6 bases and V 7 bases, and 11 bases lay outside the gene matches. The DNA of the CDR3 is TGTGCCAGCACTGCTCCGGGACTAGCGGGAAGAAAGACCCAGTACTTC. Translation: CASTAPGLAGRKTQYF.

This clone was detected only a few times. V gene TRBV27 combines with J gene TRBJ1-2; D perhaps matches TRBD1 (5 bases). V lost 7 bases to trimming and J lost 3 bases, with 12 bases between them. The CDR3 contains 13 residues. The V gene's germline CDR1 is MNHEY and CDR2 SMNVEV (reference sequence). The CDR3 loop is CASMGQGYYGYTF. The CDR3 coding sequence is TGTGCCAGCATGGGGCAGGGTTACTATGGCTACACCTTC.

V is TRBV7-6 and J is TRBJ2-2; possible D gene TRBD2, 6 bases. CDR1 and CDR2 from the germline V gene are SGHVS and FNYEAQ. Trimming stripped 3 bases from V and 5 bases from J, with 16 bases between. The CDR3 sequence is 16 residues long. CDR3 region: CASSLAGTRGTGELFF. In DNA form, the CDR3 reads TGTGCCAGCAGCTTGGCGGGGACCCGCGGGACCGGGGAGCTGTTTTTT.

This chain links TRBV6-1 with TRBJ2-2; 7 bases align to TRBD2. This CDR3 region has 13 residues. V shed 5 bases and J 6 bases; nucleotides not matched to a gene: 3. Germline CDR1 and CDR2: MNHNS and SASEGT. CDR3 sequence reads: CASSTSESGELFF. CDR3 nucleotides: TGTGCCAGCAGTACTAGCGAGTCCGGGGAGCTGTTTTTT.

The rearrangement links TRBV6-1 to TRBJ2-5, with 9 bases that match TRBD1. The germline V gene has CDR1 MNHNS and CDR2 SASEGT. V was clipped by 7 bases and J by 5 bases; unmatched bases: 11. This CDR3 region has 15 residues. This CDR3 reads CASNDGTGSMETQYF. The CDR3 DNA is TGTGCCAGCAATGACGGGACAGGGAGTATGGAGACCCAGTACTTC.

The V and J genes are TRBV6-1 and TRBJ1-5, with D possibly TRBD1 on 6 matching bases. The germline V and J ends were trimmed by 6 bases and 2 bases, with 14 bases remaining between them. This CDR3 is 15 amino acids long. Germline lookup yields CDR1 MNHNS and CDR2 SASEGT. The CDR3 sequence: CASSDGEGGNQPQHF. Written as DNA, the CDR3 is TGTGCCAGCAGCGATGGGGAGGGGGGCAATCAGCCCCAGCATTTT.

The chain has TRBV11-2 and TRBJ1-6; weak D call: TRBD1 (5 bases). V dropped 4 bases and J dropped 10 bases, with 17 bases sitting between them. This CDR3 is 15 amino acids long. CDR1 is SGHAT, CDR2 FQNNGV, per germline. The CDR3 region is CASSSARGIYSPLHF. CDR3 DNA sequence: TGTGCCAGCAGCTCCGCCCGGGGGATTTACTCACCCCTCCACTTT. Together with reference TRBV11-2 and TRBJ1-6, the CDR3 gives the full variable domain: EAGVAQSPRYKIIEKRQSVAFWCNPISGHATLYWYQQILGQGPKLLIQFQNNGVVDDSQLPKDRFSAERLKGVDSTLKIQPAKLEDSAVYLCASSSARGIYSPLHFGNGTRLTVT.

The J gene is TRBJ2-7, the V gene TRBV9; TRBD2 agrees at 7 bases. The germline gives CDR1 SGDLS, CDR2 YYNGEE. The trim removed 5 bases at V and 0 bases at J, leaving 2 bases unmatched. CDR3 length: 13 residues. The CDR3 nucleotides read TGTGCCAGCAGTGCGGGAGACTCCTACGAGCAGTACTTC. Its protein product is CASSAGDSYEQYF.

The rearrangement joins TRBV13 to TRBJ2-1, with D perhaps TRBD2 (7 bases). V dropped 5 bases and J dropped 7 bases, with 18 bases sitting between them. The CDR3 length is 15 residues. Germline CDR1 PRHDT, CDR2 FYEKMQ (reference sequence). CDR3 bases: TGTGCCAGCAGCCTCGGGGGGCGGGAGACGAATGAGCAGTTCTTC. Protein: CASSLGGRETNEQFF.

The chain combines TRBV28 with TRBJ1-5; D remains ambiguous. In germline, CDR1 is MDHEN, CDR2 SYDVKM. The CDR3 spans 17 residues. V gave up 5 bases and J gave up 1 base, with 18 bases separating them. The CDR3 DNA reads as TGTGCCAGCAGTCCCATCGATGAGGGCTGGAGCAATCAGCCCCAGCATTTT. Amino acid sequence: CASSPIDEGWSNQPQHF.

This sequence joins TRBV7-2 and TRBJ2-3; D is perhaps TRBD1 (6 bases). Trimming left V 2 bases short and J 5 bases short, with 17 bases between. This CDR3 is built from 16 residues. Germline V lookup: CDR1 SGHTA, CDR2 FQGNSA. The CDR3 nucleotides are TGTGCCAGCAGCTTAAACCGGGACACCCAAAAAGATACGCAGTATTTT. It specifies CASSLNRDTQKDTQYF.

This chain connects TRBV28 to TRBJ1-5; 10 bases agree with TRBD1. The V segment lost 9 bases and the J segment 9 bases; nucleotides outside the gene matches: 8. Germline loops: CDR1 MDHEN, CDR2 SYDVKM. This CDR3 spans 13 amino acids. Here the CDR3 DNA reads TGTGCCAGTTTTGACAGGGGGCTGCGGCCCCAGCATTTT. It is translated as CASFDRGLRPQHF.

V is TRBV14 and J is TRBJ2-7; TRBD2 is a possible D gene (5 bases). Trimming pared 0 bases from V and 7 bases from J, leaving 19 bases between. Germline CDR1 is SGHDN and CDR2 is FVKESK. This CDR3 is 16 amino acids long. Here the CDR3 DNA reads TGTGCCAGCAGCCAAGATTGGTGGGAGCTGGTGAATGAGCAGTACTTC. Amino acid sequence: CASSQDWWELVNEQYF.

This chain joins TRBV6-4 and TRBJ2-1; 7 positions match TRBD2. Looked up from germline, CDR1 is MRHNA and CDR2 is SNTAGT. After removal of 2 bases from V and 0 bases from J, the junction contained 1 base not matched to a gene. This CDR3 region has 15 residues. The CDR3 DNA is TGTGCCAGCAGTGACACGGGAGGCTCCTACAATGAGCAGTTCTTC. Protein: CASSDTGGSYNEQFF.

The chain's CDR3 is CASSGQGFPTSTDTQYF. DNA for the CDR3: TGTGCCAGCAGTGGACAGGGGTTCCCTACTAGCACAGATACGCAGTATTTT. V is TRBV27 and J is TRBJ2-3; 9 bases line up with TRBD1. V lost 5 bases, J lost 0 bases, and 9 bases stayed unmatched. Germline-derived CDR1 and CDR2 are MNHEY and SMNVEV (reference sequence). This CDR3 region has 17 residues.